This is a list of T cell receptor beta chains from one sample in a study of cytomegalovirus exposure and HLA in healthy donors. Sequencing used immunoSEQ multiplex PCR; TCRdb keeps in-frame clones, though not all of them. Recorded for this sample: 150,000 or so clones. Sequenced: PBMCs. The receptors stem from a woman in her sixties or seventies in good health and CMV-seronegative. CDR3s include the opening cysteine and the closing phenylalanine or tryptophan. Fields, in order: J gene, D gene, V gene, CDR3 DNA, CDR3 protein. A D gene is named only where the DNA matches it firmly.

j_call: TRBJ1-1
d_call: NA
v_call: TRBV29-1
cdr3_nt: TGCAGCGGAAATGGAGGCAACACTGAAGCTTTCTTT
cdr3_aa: CSGNGGNTEAFF

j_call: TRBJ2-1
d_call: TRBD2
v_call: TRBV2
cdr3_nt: TGTGCCAGCAGGGCCAGGACTAGCGGGAGAAATGAGCAGTTCTTC
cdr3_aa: CASRARTSGRNEQFF

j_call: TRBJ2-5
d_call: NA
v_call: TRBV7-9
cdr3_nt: TGTGCCACCCGAGGGGGGGCTTGGGAGACCCAGTACTTC
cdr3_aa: CATRGGAWETQYF

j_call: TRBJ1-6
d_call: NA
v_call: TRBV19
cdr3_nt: TGTGCCAGTAGTTCCGACAGAACCTGGGATTCACCCCTCCACTTT
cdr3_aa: CASSSDRTWDSPLHF

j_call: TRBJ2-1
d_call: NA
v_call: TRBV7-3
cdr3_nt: TGTGCCAGCAGCTTATGGGTAGCCCTAAACGGCAATGAGCAGTTCTTC
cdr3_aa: CASSLWVALNGNEQFF

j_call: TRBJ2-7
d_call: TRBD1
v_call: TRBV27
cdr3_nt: TGTGCCAGCAGTGTTGACAGGGTAGCCTACGAGCAGTACTTC
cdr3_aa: CASSVDRVAYEQYF

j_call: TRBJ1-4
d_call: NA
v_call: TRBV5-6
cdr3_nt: TGTGCCAGCAGCCGGACACTGGGAAGAACTAATGAAAAACTGTTTTTT
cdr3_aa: CASSRTLGRTNEKLFF

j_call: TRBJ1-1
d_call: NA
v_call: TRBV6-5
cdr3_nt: TGTGCCAGCAGTTACTCGACAGGTCGGGCGAACACTGAAGCTTTCTTT
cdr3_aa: CASSYSTGRANTEAFF

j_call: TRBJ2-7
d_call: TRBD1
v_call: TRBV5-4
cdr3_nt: TGTGCCAGCAGCTTGAGGGGACAGGGCTCCTACGAGCAGTACTTC
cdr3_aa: CASSLRGQGSYEQYF

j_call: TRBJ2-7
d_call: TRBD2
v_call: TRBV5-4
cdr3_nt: TGTGCCAGCAGCCCGGTCGGGGGGGCCTACGAGCAGTACTTC
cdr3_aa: CASSPVGGAYEQYF

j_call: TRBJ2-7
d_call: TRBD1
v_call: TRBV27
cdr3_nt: TGTGCCAGCAGTTTATCGACGGGACAGGGAGTTCGGTACTTC
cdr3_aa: CASSLSTGQGVRYF

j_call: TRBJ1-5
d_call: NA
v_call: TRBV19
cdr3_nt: TGTGCCAGTAGTATACCCCGGCGGGTCAATCAGCCCCAGCATTTT
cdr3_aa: CASSIPRRVNQPQHF

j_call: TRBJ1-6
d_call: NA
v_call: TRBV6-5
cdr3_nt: TGTGCCAGCAGTTACTCGATGGCAGGCCCAGGCCACTTT
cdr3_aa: CASSYSMAGPGHF

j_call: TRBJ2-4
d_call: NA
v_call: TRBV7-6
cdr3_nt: TGTGCCAGCAGCCAAGGACAGATTCAGTACTTC
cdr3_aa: CASSQGQIQYF

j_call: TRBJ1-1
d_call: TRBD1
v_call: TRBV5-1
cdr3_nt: TGCGCCAGCAGCTTGGTGGAGGGGGCAGGTACTGAAGCTTTCTTT
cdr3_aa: CASSLVEGAGTEAFF

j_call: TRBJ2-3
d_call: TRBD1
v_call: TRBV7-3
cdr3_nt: TGTGCCAGCAGCTTGGGGCGACAGGGGCGCACAGATACGCAGTATTTT
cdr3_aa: CASSLGRQGRTDTQYF

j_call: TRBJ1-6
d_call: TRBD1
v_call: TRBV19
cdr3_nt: TGTGCCAGTAGTATAGAAGACAGGGTGACTTCACCCCTCCACTTT
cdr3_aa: CASSIEDRVTSPLHF

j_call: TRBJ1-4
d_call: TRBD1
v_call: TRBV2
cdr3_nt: TGTGCCAGCAGTCAGGGGGCACCGGGGGAAAAACTGTTTTTT
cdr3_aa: CASSQGAPGEKLFF

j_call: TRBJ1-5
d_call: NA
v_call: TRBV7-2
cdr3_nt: TGTGCCAGCAGCTTATGGGGGGAGGGCAATCAGCCCCAGCATTTT
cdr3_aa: CASSLWGEGNQPQHF

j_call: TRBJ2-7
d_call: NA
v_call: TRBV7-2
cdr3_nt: TGTGCCAGCAGCTTCCGACAGTCCCGGGACGAGCAGTACTTC
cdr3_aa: CASSFRQSRDEQYF

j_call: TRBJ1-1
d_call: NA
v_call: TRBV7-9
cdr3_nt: TGTGCCAGCAGCTTCGCCCCAGGGGCCGGCATGAACACTGAAGCTTTCTTT
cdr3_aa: CASSFAPGAGMNTEAFF

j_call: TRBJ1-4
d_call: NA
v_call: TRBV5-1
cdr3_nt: TGCGCCAGCAGCTTGGATCGTACAGGGTTGGGAAAACTGTTTTTT
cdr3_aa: CASSLDRTGLGKLFF

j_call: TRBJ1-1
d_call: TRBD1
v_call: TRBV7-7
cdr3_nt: TGTGCCAGCAGCCAAACAGGGGACACTGAAGCTTTCTTT
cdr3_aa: CASSQTGDTEAFF

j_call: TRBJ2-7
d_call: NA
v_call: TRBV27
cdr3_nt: TGTGCCAGCAGTTTCTCGCTAGCGTTCGAGCAGTACTTC
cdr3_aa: CASSFSLAFEQYF

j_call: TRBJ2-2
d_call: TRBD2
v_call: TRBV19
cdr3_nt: TGTGCCAGTAATGCCCCTAACCCGGGGGGTTCGAACACCGGGGAGCTGTTTTTT
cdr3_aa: CASNAPNPGGSNTGELFF

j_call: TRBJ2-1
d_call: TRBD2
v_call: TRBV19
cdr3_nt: TGTGCCAGTAGTGGGACTAGCGGGTACAATGAGCAGTTCTTC
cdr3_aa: CASSGTSGYNEQFF

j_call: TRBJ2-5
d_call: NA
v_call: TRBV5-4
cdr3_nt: TGTGCCAGCAGCTTGGGTGGACAACAGACCCAGTACTTC
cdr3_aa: CASSLGGQQTQYF

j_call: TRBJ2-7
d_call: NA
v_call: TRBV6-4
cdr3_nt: TGTGCCAGCAGTGAGGGAGGGGGGTCCTACGAGCAGTACTTC
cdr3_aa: CASSEGGGSYEQYF

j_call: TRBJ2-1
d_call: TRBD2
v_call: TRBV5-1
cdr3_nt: TGCGCCAGCAGCTCTGGACTAGCGACCCCCTACAATGAGCAGTTCTTC
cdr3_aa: CASSSGLATPYNEQFF

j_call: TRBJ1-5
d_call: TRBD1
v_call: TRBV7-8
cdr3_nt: TGTGCCAGCAGCTTCTGGACAGGGCTTAATCAGCCCCAGCATTTT
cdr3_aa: CASSFWTGLNQPQHF

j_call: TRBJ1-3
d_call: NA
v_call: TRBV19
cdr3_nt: TGTGCCAGTACCAGCTTTCGGGATAGATCTGGAAACACCATATATTTT
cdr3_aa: CASTSFRDRSGNTIYF